One sample yielded the 5 T cell receptor beta chains listed below, sequenced in a study of OX40 agonist ivuxolimab in advanced cancers. TCRdb's copy holds only in-frame clones and misses some; the assay was immunoSEQ multiplex PCR. The sample records tens of thousands of clones, roughly 82% being singletons. The specimen comprised CD4+ or CD8+ T cells sorted from blood, sampled in a trial of the OX40 agonist ivuxolimab. The receptor source for this set is an adult with an advanced solid tumor such as melanoma, head and neck, liver or kidney cancer.

This rearrangement joins TRBV28 to TRBJ2-5; 7 bases line up with TRBD2. This CDR3 region has 14 residues. V gave up 6 bases and J gave up 2 bases; unmatched junction bases: 6. Germline lookup yields CDR1 MDHEN and CDR2 SYDVKM. CDR3 residues: CASSPAGEQETQYF. CDR3 bases: TGTGCCAGCAGCCCGGCGGGGGAACAAGAGACCCAGTACTTC.

The chain recombines TRBV11-2 with TRBJ1-3; D might be TRBD1 (6 bases). The CDR3 has 18 residues. V was trimmed by 5 bases and J by 0 bases, leaving 20 bases between them. Germline loops: CDR1 SGHAT, CDR2 FQNNGV. CDR3 coding DNA: TGTGCCAGCAGCCAGAAACTCAGGACAGTTTACTCTGGAAACACCATATATTTT. It is translated as CASSQKLRTVYSGNTIYF. Filled out from reference TRBV11-2 and TRBJ1-3, the complete variable domain reads EAGVAQSPRYKIIEKRQSVAFWCNPISGHATLYWYQQILGQGPKLLIQFQNNGVVDDSQLPKDRFSAERLKGVDSTLKIQPAKLEDSAVYLCASSQKLRTVYSGNTIYFGEGSWLTVV.

The chain recombines TRBV29-1 with TRBJ2-3; no firm D call. Trimming removed 0 bases from V and 4 bases from J, with 8 bases in between. CDR1 and CDR2 (germline): SQVTM, ANQGSEA. This CDR3 has 13 amino acids. The CDR3 protein is CSVEDENPDTQYF. CDR3 DNA: TGCAGCGTTGAAGATGAAAACCCAGATACGCAGTATTTT.

The chain employs TRBV2 and TRBJ2-7; D possibly matches TRBD1 or TRBD2 (5 bases each). Germline values: CDR1 SNHLY, CDR2 FYNNEI. CDR3 length equals 13 residues. Trimming left V 10 bases short and J 1 base short, with 14 bases between. The CDR3 DNA follows: TGTGCCACTGGGGACGGTCAATCCTACGAGCAGTACTTC. It encodes CATGDGQSYEQYF.

The V gene is TRBV27, the J gene TRBJ1-5, with a weak D call TRBD1 (5 bases). Germline V CDR1 and CDR2: MNHEY, SMNVEV (reference sequence). Trimming removed 6 bases at V and 9 bases at J, with 18 bases between. The CDR3 loop spans 14 amino acids. CDR3 nucleotides: TGTGCCAGCAGCGTCCGGGGCAAGGATTGGCCCCAGCATTTT. It translates to CASSVRGKDWPQHF.